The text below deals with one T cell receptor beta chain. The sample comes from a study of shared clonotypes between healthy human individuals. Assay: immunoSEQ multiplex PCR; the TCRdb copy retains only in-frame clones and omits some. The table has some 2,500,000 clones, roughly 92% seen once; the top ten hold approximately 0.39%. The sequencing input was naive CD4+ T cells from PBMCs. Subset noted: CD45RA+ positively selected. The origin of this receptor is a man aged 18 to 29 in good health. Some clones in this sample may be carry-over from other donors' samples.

Here the CDR3 DNA reads TGCGCCAGCAGCTTGCGTGATGCCGCCTACGAGCAGTACTTC. This codes for CASSLRDAAYEQYF. The chain joins TRBV5-1 to TRBJ2-7; unclear D gene. V dropped 1 base and J dropped 2 bases, with 10 bases sitting between them. In germline, CDR1 is SGHRS, CDR2 YFSETQ. The CDR3 extends over 14 amino acids.